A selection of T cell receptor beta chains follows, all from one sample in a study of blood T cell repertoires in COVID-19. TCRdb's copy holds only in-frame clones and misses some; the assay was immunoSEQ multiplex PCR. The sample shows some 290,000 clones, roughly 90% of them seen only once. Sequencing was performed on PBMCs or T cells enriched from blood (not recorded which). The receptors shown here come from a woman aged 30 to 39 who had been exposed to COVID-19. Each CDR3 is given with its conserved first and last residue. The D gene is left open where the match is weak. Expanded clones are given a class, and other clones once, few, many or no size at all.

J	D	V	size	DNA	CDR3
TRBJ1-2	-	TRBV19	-	TGTGCCAGTAGTAATGGGGGCGCCGAGAATGGCTACACCTTC	CASSNGGAENGYTF
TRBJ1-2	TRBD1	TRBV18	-	TGTGCCAGCTCACCACGGGTTTCCGGGACAGACTATGGCTACACCTTC	CASSPRVSGTDYGYTF
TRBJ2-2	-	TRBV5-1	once	TGCGCCAGCAGCTTAGGGGTTTCCGCGAACACCGGGGAGCTGTTTTTT	CASSLGVSANTGELFF
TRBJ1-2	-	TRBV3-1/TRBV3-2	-	TGTGCCAGCAGCCTTTTAGGGACTGGGTATGGCTACACCTTC	CASSLLGTGYGYTF
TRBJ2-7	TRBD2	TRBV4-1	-	TGCGCCAGCAGCCAAGAGGGGAGGGACGAGCAGTACTTC	CASSQEGRDEQYF
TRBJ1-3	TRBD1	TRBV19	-	TGTGCCACCCAACAGGGGTATGGAAACACCATATATTTT	CATQQGYGNTIYF
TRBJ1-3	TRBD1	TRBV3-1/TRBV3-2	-	TGTGCCAGCAGCCACACACAGGGGTTCACCATATATTTT	CASSHTQGFTIYF
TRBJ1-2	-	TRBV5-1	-	TGCGCCAGCAGCTTGTCGGTAGGGCAGGGGTCGGCCGGCTATGGCTACACCTTC	CASSLSVGQGSAGYGYTF
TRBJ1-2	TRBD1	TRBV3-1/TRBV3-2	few	TGTGCCAGCAGCTCGCCCGGGACAGCCTATGGCTACACCTTC	CASSSPGTAYGYTF
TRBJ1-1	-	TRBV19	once	TGTGCCAGTAGTATTTCCGGGACACGGTCTGAAGCTTTCTTT	CASSISGTRSEAFF
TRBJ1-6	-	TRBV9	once	TGTGCCAGCAGCGTAGAACAGGGCCTTAATTCACCCCTCCACTTT	CASSVEQGLNSPLHF
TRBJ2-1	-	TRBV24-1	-	TGTGCCACCGCAGCTGGGGCGGGGCGCTACAATGAGCAGTTCTTC	CATAAGAGRYNEQFF
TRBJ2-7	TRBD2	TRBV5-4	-	TGTGCCAGCAGCTTGGGGGCCGGGACTAGTTTCCACGAGCAGTACTTC	CASSLGAGTSFHEQYF
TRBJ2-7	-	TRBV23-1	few	TGCGCCAGCAGTCATGGCCCTTGGCCTCAGTACTTC	CASSHGPWPQYF
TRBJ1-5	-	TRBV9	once	TGTGCCAGCAGCGTAGGTGGCACCAGTCAGCCCCAGCATTTT	CASSVGGTSQPQHF
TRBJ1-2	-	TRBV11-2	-	TGTGCCAGCAGCCCTCAGGGGCGCGAACCCCCCGGCTACACCTTC	CASSPQGREPPGYTF
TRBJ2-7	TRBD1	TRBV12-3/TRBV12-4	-	TGTGCCAGCCGGACAGGGGGCTACGAGCAGTACTTC	CASRTGGYEQYF
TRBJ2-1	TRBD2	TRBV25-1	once	TGTGCCAGCAGCGGGACGCCTGGGGAGCGGGATTACAATGAGCAGTTCTTC	CASSGTPGERDYNEQFF
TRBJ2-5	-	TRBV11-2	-	TGTGCCAGCAGCTTGGGGCCTAAAGAGACCCAGTACTTC	CASSLGPKETQYF
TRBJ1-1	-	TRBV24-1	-	TGTGCCACCCAAAGGGGGGGCGGTACTGAAGCTTTCTTT	CATQRGGGTEAFF
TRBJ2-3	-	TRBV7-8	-	TGTGCCAGCAGCATGACTCAGAGAAGATGGTTTGATACGCAGTATTTT	CASSMTQRRWFDTQYF
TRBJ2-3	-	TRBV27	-	TGTGCCAGCCAAGGACAGCTCGGCACAGATACGCAGTATTTT	CASQGQLGTDTQYF
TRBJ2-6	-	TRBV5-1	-	TGCGCCAGCAGCCCCAACAGATATTCTGGGGCCAACGTCCTGACTTTC	CASSPNRYSGANVLTF
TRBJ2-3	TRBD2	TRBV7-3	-	TGTGCCAGCAGCCAACTAGCGGGGGGTAGAGGAGATACGCAGTATTTT	CASSQLAGGRGDTQYF